A single sample is the source of the 26 T cell receptor beta chains below, sequenced in a study of T cells in Graves' hyperthyroidism and ophthalmopathy (dated by TCRdb to between 2019 and 2020). Library creation used multiplex PCR. The data were produced on an Illumina HiSeq 2000. The TCR beta CDR3 regions were amplified from the RNA transcripts. The TCR CDR3 was subjected to a first round of RT-PCR using the HTBI primer set and the Qiagen OneStep RT-PCR kit. TCRdb passed the public sequencing reads through fastp at Q25 and MiXCR, retaining productive beta sequences. One record per CDR3 amino acid sequence lists the most common genes and DNA. This sample comprises 700,000 or so distinct CDR3 sequences, about a sixth of them detected only once. The ten largest clones add up to approximately 8.4% of the sample. The sample consisted of blood. The source is a man between 18 and 29 years old with Graves' hyperthyroidism.

Regarding this clonotype: A much larger clone lies a single base off, so this may be a read error. This CDR3 reads CASGYGRVVEQYF. The CDR3 DNA is TGTGCCAGCGGTTACGGACGGGTCGTCGAGCAGTACTTC. V gene TRBV28 combines with J gene TRBJ2-7, with D hard to call. Deletions cut 8 bases from V and 6 bases from J, with 17 bases between. CDR1 is MDHEN and CDR2 is SYDVKM in the germline V gene. The CDR3 is made up of 13 amino acids.

This clonotype was recorded many times. The chain employs TRBV7-2 and TRBJ2-3, with 7 bases matching TRBD2. The CDR3 runs to 15 residues. In germline, CDR1 is SGHTA, CDR2 FQGNSA. With 3 bases clipped from V and 3 bases from J, the junction kept 6 bases outside the gene matches. CDR3 residues: CASSFSGPLTDTQYF. The CDR3 DNA reads as TGTGCCAGCAGCTTTAGCGGGCCTTTGACAGATACGCAGTATTTT.

There are many counts of this clonotype. The chain is built from TRBV28 and TRBJ2-1; 10 bases agree with TRBD2. The germline CDR1 and CDR2 sequences are MDHEN and SYDVKM. The length of the CDR3 is 17 residues. The V and J ends lost 4 bases and 8 bases, in that order; junction bases with no gene match: 14. For the CDR3, the DNA is TGTGCCAGCAGTTCCCCTAGCGGGAGAGGAGGTTGGGATGAGCAGTTCTTC. The encoded protein is CASSSPSGRGGWDEQFF.

J is TRBJ2-7 and V is TRBV18; 9 bases are shared with TRBD2. There are 16 residues in the CDR3. CDR1 KGHSH and CDR2 LQKENI come from the germline V gene. V gave up 2 bases and J gave up 4 bases; unmatched junction bases: 9. The CDR3, as DNA: TGTGCCAGCTCACCAGTTCGGCGGGAGGGGGCATACGAGCAGTACTTC. Amino acids: CASSPVRREGAYEQYF.

This clonotype showed up many times. J is TRBJ2-2 and V is TRBV7-9, with no clear D. The germline gives CDR1 SEHNR, CDR2 FQNEAQ (reference sequence). The CDR3 length is 13 residues. The V and J ends lost 2 bases and 5 bases respectively, with 6 bases between them. Here the CDR3 DNA reads TGTGCCAGCAGCTTAATCGGGACCGGGGAGCTGTTTTTT. It specifies CASSLIGTGELFF.

This chain uses TRBV15 with TRBJ2-1; possible D gene TRBD2, 5 bases. The CDR3 is made up of 14 amino acids. Germline lookup yields CDR1 LNHNV and CDR2 YYDKDF (reference sequence). Between the trimmed V and J ends, which lost 1 base and 5 bases, there was a span of 9 bases. The CDR3 nucleotides are TGTGCCACCAGCAGAGCGGGGTCAGACAATGAGCAGTTCTTC. The encoded protein is CATSRAGSDNEQFF.

This clonotype was observed a few times. The chain recombines TRBV14 with TRBJ2-3; no definite D call. Germline CDR1 and CDR2: SGHDN and FVKESK. This CDR3 comprises 13 residues. Trimming shortened V by 2 bases and J by 3 bases, and 6 bases separated the two germline ends. The CDR3 spells CASSQPGTDTQYF. The CDR3 DNA reads as TGTGCCAGCAGCCAACCCGGGACAGATACGCAGTATTTT.

This clonotype was detected ten times or more. This chain uses TRBV6-2 or TRBV6-3 with TRBJ1-5; D unresolved. V was pared by 6 bases and J by 4 bases, with 10 bases between. The germline V gene has CDR1 MNHEY and CDR2 SVGEGT. The CDR3 is made up of 13 amino acids. The CDR3 coding sequence is TGTGCCAGCAGAATCTCAGTGAATCAGCCCCAGCATTTT. This sequence encodes CASRISVNQPQHF.

This clonotype occurred many times. The chain employs TRBV12-3 or TRBV12-4 and TRBJ2-1; 13 nucleotides match TRBD2. V shed 1 base and J 6 bases; nucleotides not matched to a gene: 6. The CDR3 runs to 17 residues. CDR3 bases: TGTGCCAGCAGTTTAGTCTCAACTAGCGGGAGGGGCAATGAGCAGTTCTTC. It codes for CASSLVSTSGRGNEQFF.

This clonotype was seen a few times. The J gene is TRBJ2-5, the V gene TRBV30, with D possibly TRBD1 on 5 matching bases. Trimming pared 8 bases from V and 4 bases from J, leaving 17 bases between. Germline lookup yields CDR1 GTSNPN and CDR2 SVGIG (reference sequence). The length of the CDR3 is 13 residues. CDR3 amino acids: CARPTVRGETQYF. The CDR3 nucleotides are TGTGCCCGCCCGACCGTAAGGGGAGAGACCCAGTACTTC.

This clonotype was counted ten times or more. The rearrangement uses TRBV24-1 and TRBJ1-1; D is undetermined. Trimming stripped 4 bases from V and 5 bases from J, with 10 bases between. Germline CDR1 and CDR2: KGHDR and SFDVKD. The CDR3 covers 13 residues. CDR3 region: CATSDPRRTEAFF. In nucleotides, the CDR3 is TGTGCCACCAGTGACCCCCGACGGACTGAAGCTTTCTTT.

This clonotype came up many times. The CDR3 protein is CASSLPTGYPVYEQYF. The CDR3 DNA reads as TGTGCCAGCAGTCTTCCCACAGGATACCCAGTCTACGAGCAGTACTTC. The J gene is TRBJ2-7, the V gene TRBV6-1; D possibly corresponds to TRBD1 (5 bases). CDR1 is MNHNS and CDR2 is SASEGT in the germline V gene. Trimming left V 5 bases short and J 3 bases short, with 20 bases between. CDR3 size: 16 residues.

This clonotype has more than one count but fewer than ten. V and J are TRBV24-1 and TRBJ2-3, with 8 nucleotides matching TRBD1. V lost 5 bases to trimming and J lost 0 bases; unmatched junction nucleotides: 18. The germline CDR1 and CDR2 sequences are KGHDR and SFDVKD. The CDR3 spans 20 residues. The CDR3 spells CATSVVAGQGAADSTDTQYF. Here the CDR3 DNA reads TGTGCCACCAGTGTCGTGGCAGGACAGGGAGCGGCTGATAGCACAGATACGCAGTATTTT.

This clonotype occurred many times. This sequence joins TRBV9 and TRBJ1-6; D is undetermined. The CDR3 runs 13 residues. Trimming stripped 3 bases from V and 5 bases from J, with 6 bases between. Germline CDR1 SGDLS, CDR2 YYNGEE. For the CDR3, the DNA is TGTGCCAGCAGCGGCAAAAATAATTCACCCCTCCACTTT. Translated: CASSGKNNSPLHF.

This clonotype has a count of ten or more. This chain uses TRBV6-6 with TRBJ2-3; unclear D gene. Germline CDR1 MNHNY, CDR2 SVGAGI (reference sequence). The CDR3 totals 13 residues. V shed 2 bases and J shed 2 bases, with 5 bases lying between them. The CDR3 loop reads CASSYGATDTQYF. The CDR3 nucleotides read TGTGCCAGCAGTTACGGCGCCACAGATACGCAGTATTTT.

This clonotype was recorded at least ten times. CDR3 bases: TGTGCCAGCAGCCCTACTTCCTACTCCTACAATGAGCAGTTCTTC. Translating gives CASSPTSYSYNEQFF. J is TRBJ2-1 and V is TRBV12-3 or TRBV12-4; D not resolved. The V end lost 6 bases, the J end lost 0 bases, and 12 bases lay between the germline ends. The CDR3 is 15 amino acids.

In this sample, this clonotype turned up a few times. The J gene is TRBJ1-2, the V gene TRBV30; no clear D. The CDR3 consists of 12 residues. The germline V and J ends were trimmed by 3 bases and 6 bases, with 11 bases remaining between them. Germline assignment: CDR1 GTSNPN and CDR2 SVGIG (reference sequence). The CDR3 reads CAWSRPHNGYTF. CDR3 nucleotide sequence: TGTGCCTGGAGCCGACCACACAATGGCTACACCTTC.

This rearrangement joins TRBV7-9 to TRBJ2-7; unclear D gene. V was cut by 2 bases and J by 5 bases, with 10 bases left in between. Germline loops: CDR1 SEHNR, CDR2 FQNEAQ (reference sequence). This CDR3 is 13 amino acids long. The CDR3 nucleotides are TGTGCCAGCAGCTTAATTGGTTTGGACGAGCAGTACTTC. It is translated as CASSLIGLDEQYF.

The chain is built from TRBV29-1 and TRBJ1-1; the D is unclear. Germline CDR1 reads SQVTM; CDR2 reads ANQGSEA. The CDR3 is 15 amino acids. With 0 bases removed from V and 5 bases from J, the gap between germline ends came to 16 bases. CDR3 sequence: CSVEDLGGVGTEAFF. The CDR3 DNA sequence: TGCAGCGTTGAAGATCTAGGCGGGGTCGGAACTGAAGCTTTCTTT.

V usage is TRBV5-1 and J usage is TRBJ2-5; tentative D call: TRBD2 (5 bases). This CDR3 spans 16 amino acids. V lost 0 bases to trimming and J lost 0 bases, with 12 bases between them. Germline V CDR1 and CDR2: SGHRS, YFSETQ. The CDR3 region is CASSLGQRRYQETQYF. For the CDR3, the DNA is TGCGCCAGCAGCTTGGGTCAGCGGCGGTACCAAGAGACCCAGTACTTC.

This clonotype was detected many times. The gene calls are TRBV28 and TRBJ1-5; TRBD1 matches at 7 bases. The germline CDR1 and CDR2 sequences are MDHEN and SYDVKM. This CDR3 contains 17 residues. After removal of 3 bases from V and 4 bases from J, the junction contained 12 bases not matched to a gene. CDR3 nucleotides: TGTGCCAGCAGTTTTCTGGGCAGGGGGGTATGGAATCAGCCCCAGCATTTT. Translation gives CASSFLGRGVWNQPQHF. Full variable domain (outside the CDR3, taken from reference TRBV28 and TRBJ1-5): DVKVTQSSRYLVKRTGEKVFLECVQDMDHENMFWYRQDPGLGLRLIYFSYDVKMKEKGDIPEGYSVSREKKERFSLILESASTNQTSMYLCASSFLGRGVWNQPQHFGDGTRLSIL.

In this sample, this clonotype turned up many times. The rearrangement joins TRBV4-1 to TRBJ2-7; 7 bases map to TRBD1. V gave up 4 bases and J gave up 5 bases; unmatched junction bases: 8. The CDR3 extends over 14 amino acids. The germline V gene has CDR1 MGHRA and CDR2 YSYEKL. The chain's CDR3 is CASSRKTGSDEQYF. The DNA for the CDR3 is TGCGCCAGCAGCCGCAAGACAGGGAGCGACGAGCAGTACTTC.

This clonotype was counted ten times or more. The gene calls are TRBV11-1 and TRBJ2-1; D tentatively reads TRBD1 or TRBD2 (5 bases each). V was trimmed by 5 bases and J by 4 bases, leaving 12 bases between them. CDR1 and CDR2 from the germline V gene are SGHAT and FQDESV (reference sequence). The CDR3 is 14 amino acids. In DNA, the CDR3 is TGTGCCAGCAGCAGTCCGGGACGATACAATGAGCAGTTCTTC. Amino acids: CASSSPGRYNEQFF.

The chain joins TRBV24-1 to TRBJ2-5; TRBD2 agrees at 7 bases. V lost 7 bases to trimming and J lost 4 bases; unmatched junction nucleotides: 8. Germline V gene lookup returns CDR1 KGHDR and CDR2 SFDVKD. This CDR3 has 14 amino acids. The CDR3 loop reads CATSPRGSGETQYF. The CDR3 DNA reads as TGTGCCACCAGCCCCCGCGGGAGCGGAGAGACCCAGTACTTC.

Ten or more counts support this clonotype. The chain couples TRBV2 to TRBJ2-1, with 10 nucleotides matching TRBD2. The germline gives CDR1 SNHLY, CDR2 FYNNEI. With V trimmed by 8 bases and J by 7 bases, 8 bases remained unmatched. The CDR3 spans 14 residues. The chain's CDR3 is CASLPSGRRNEQFF. The CDR3 DNA sequence: TGTGCCAGCTTACCTAGCGGGAGAAGAAATGAGCAGTTCTTC.

The chain has TRBV4-1 and TRBJ2-7; a weak D match, TRBD2 (6 bases). The CDR3 has 15 residues. CDR1 is MGHRA and CDR2 is YSYEKL in the germline V gene. V dropped 4 bases and J dropped 0 bases, with 13 bases sitting between them. The CDR3 here is CASSRSRDRSYEQYF. The DNA for the CDR3 is TGCGCCAGCAGCCGTTCGCGGGACCGCTCCTACGAGCAGTACTTC.